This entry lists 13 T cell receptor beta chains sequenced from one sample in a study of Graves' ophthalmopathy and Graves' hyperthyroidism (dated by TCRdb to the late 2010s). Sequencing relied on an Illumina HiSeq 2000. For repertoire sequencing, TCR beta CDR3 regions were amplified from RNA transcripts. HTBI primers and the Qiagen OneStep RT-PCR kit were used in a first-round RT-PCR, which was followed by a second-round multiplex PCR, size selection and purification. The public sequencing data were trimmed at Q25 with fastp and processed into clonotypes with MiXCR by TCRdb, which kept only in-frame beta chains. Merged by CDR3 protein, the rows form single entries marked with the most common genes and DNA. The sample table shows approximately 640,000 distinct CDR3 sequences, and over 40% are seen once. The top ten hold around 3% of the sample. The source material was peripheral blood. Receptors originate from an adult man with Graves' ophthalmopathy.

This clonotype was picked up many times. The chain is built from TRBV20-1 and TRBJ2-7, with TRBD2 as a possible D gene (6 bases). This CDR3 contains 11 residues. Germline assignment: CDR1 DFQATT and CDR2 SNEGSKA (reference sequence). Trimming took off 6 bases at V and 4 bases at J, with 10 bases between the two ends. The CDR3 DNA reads TGCAGTGCCCCGAGCGGGTACGAGCAGTACTTC. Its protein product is CSAPSGYEQYF.

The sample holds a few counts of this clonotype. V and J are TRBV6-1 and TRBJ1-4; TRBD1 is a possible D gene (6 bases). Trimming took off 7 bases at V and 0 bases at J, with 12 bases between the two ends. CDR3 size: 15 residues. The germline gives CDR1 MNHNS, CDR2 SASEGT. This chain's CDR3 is CASMTGGTTNEKLFF. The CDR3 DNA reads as TGTGCCAGCATGACGGGGGGCACAACTAATGAAAAACTGTTTTTT.

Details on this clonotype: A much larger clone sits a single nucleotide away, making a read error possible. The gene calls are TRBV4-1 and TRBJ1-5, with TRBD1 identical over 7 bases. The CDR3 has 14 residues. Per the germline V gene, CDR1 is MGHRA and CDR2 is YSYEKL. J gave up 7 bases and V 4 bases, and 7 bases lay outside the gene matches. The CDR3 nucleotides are TGCGCCAGCAGCCTCATGACAGGGAGGCAGCCCCAGCATTTT. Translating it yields CASSLMTGRQPQHF.

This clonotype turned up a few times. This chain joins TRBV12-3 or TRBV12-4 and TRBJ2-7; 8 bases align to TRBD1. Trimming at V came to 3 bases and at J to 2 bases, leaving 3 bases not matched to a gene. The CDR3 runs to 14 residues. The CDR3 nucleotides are TGTGCCAGCAGTTTTTTGACAGGGGCCTACGAGCAGTACTTC. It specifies CASSFLTGAYEQYF.

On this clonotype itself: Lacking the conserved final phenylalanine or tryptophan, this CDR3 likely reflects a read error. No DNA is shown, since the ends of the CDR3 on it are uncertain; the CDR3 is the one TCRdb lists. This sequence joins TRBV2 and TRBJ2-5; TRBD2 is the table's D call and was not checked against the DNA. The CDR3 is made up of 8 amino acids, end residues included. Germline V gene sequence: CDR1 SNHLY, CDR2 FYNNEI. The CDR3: CASSEGAR.

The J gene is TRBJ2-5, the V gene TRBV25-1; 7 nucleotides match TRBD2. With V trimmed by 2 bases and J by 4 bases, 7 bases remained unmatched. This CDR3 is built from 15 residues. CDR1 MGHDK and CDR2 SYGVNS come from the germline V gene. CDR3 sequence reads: CASSEASGGVETQYF. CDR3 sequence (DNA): TGTGCCAGCAGTGAAGCGTCGGGGGGTGTAGAGACCCAGTACTTC.

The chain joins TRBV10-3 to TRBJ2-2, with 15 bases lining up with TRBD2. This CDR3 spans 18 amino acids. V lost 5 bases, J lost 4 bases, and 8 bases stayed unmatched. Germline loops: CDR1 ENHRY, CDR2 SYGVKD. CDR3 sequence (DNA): TGTGCCATCAGTAGGACTAGCGGGGGGGCCGCGGTCACCGGGGAGCTGTTTTTT. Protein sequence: CAISRTSGGAAVTGELFF.

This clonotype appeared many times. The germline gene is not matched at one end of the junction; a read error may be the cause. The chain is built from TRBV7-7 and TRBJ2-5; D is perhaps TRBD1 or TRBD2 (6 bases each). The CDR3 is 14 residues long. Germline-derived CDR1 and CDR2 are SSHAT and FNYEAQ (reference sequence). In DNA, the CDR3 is TGTGCTAGCAGCTTAGGAGGGATAGGGGGGACCCAGTACTTC. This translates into CASSLGGIGGTQYF.

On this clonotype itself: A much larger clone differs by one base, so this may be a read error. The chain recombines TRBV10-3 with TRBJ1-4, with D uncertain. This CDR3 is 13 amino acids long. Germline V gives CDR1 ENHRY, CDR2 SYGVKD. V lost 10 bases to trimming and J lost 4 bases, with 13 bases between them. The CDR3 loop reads CASGREGNEKLFF. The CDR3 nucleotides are TGTGCCAGCGGACGGGAGGGTAATGAAAAACTGTTTTTT.

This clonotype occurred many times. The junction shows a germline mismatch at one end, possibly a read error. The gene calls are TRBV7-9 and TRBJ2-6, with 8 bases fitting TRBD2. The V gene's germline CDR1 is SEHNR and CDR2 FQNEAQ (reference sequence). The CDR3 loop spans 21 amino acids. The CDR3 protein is CASSVAGSGDSLSSGANVLTF. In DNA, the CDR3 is TGTGCCAGCAGCGTAGCGGGGTCGGGCGACTCCCTAAGCTCTGGGGCCAACGTCCTGACTTTC. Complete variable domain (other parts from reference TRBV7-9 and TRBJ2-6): DTGVSQNPRHKITKRGQNVTFRCDPISEHNRLYWYRQTLGQGPEFLTYFQNEAQLEKSRLLSDRFSAERPKGSFSTLEIQRTEQGDSAMYLCASSVAGSGDSLSSGANVLTFGAGSRLTVL.

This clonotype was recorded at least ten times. CDR3 amino acids: CASSLRTPNTEAFF. The CDR3 DNA reads TGTGCCAGCAGCTTACGGACTCCGAACACTGAAGCTTTCTTT. The rearrangement uses TRBV7-8 and TRBJ1-1; D remains ambiguous. The CDR3 runs to 14 residues. Germline V CDR1 and CDR2: SGHVS, FQNEAQ. V was pared by 2 bases and J by 1 base, with 8 bases between.

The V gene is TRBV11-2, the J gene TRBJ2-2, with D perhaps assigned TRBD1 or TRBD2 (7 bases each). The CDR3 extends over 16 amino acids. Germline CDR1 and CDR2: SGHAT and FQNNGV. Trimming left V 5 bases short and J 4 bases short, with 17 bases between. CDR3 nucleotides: TGTGCCAGCAGCCCTGGGAGGGGGCAGATCACCGGGGAGCTGTTTTTT. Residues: CASSPGRGQITGELFF.

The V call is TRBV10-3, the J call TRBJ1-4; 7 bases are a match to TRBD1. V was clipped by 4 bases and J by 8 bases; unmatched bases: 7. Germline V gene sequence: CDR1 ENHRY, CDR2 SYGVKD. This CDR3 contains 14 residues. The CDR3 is CAISGTGLGEKLFF. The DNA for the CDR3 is TGTGCCATCAGTGGGACAGGACTTGGGGAAAAACTGTTTTTT.